These 15 T cell receptor beta chains were sequenced from one sample in a study of cytotoxic CD8 clonotypes in ibrutinib-treated CLL. TCRdb's table, derived via immunoSEQ multiplex PCR, lists solely in-frame clones and lacks some. The sample has over 150,000 clones; 81% are singletons. The sequenced sample was PBMCs, obtained after 12 months of ibrutinib treatment. All receptors come from a human donor with chronic lymphocytic leukemia.

V usage is TRBV6-1 and J usage is TRBJ1-2; 8 bases fit TRBD1. The V gene's germline CDR1 is MNHNS and CDR2 SASEGT. The V segment lost 6 bases and the J segment 8 bases; nucleotides outside the gene matches: 14. The CDR3 consists of 15 residues. CDR3 region: CASRDRQGRQGGYTF. The CDR3 DNA sequence: TGTGCCAGCAGAGATCGACAGGGGCGCCAAGGGGGCTACACCTTC.

The chain joins TRBV18 to TRBJ2-1; 7 bases align to TRBD2. Germline-derived CDR1 and CDR2 are KGHSH and LQKENI. V was clipped by 1 base and J by 2 bases; unmatched bases: 2. The CDR3 has 15 residues. CDR3 coding DNA: TGTGCCAGCTCACCACAGCGGGGAGCCTACAATGAGCAGTTCTTC. It translates to CASSPQRGAYNEQFF. Together with reference TRBV18 and TRBJ2-1, the CDR3 gives the full variable domain: NAGVMQNPRHLVRRRGQEARLRCSPMKGHSHVYWYRQLPEEGLKFMVYLQKENIIDESGMPKERFSAEFPKEGPSILRIQQVVRGDSAAYFCASSPQRGAYNEQFFGPGTRLTVL.

CDR3 protein: CASSFGGNRNTGELFF. The CDR3 DNA sequence: TGTGCCAGCAGCTTCGGGGGAAATCGAAACACCGGGGAGCTGTTTTTT. This chain links TRBV11-2 with TRBJ2-2; D perhaps matches TRBD2 (6 bases). Germline V lookup: CDR1 SGHAT, CDR2 FQNNGV. Trimming left V 3 bases short and J 2 bases short, with 13 bases between. The CDR3 covers 16 residues.

V and J are TRBV29-1 and TRBJ2-3; D possibly matches TRBD1 or TRBD2 (5 bases each). The CDR3 is made up of 12 amino acids. Per germline, CDR1 SQVTM and CDR2 ANQGSEA. CDR3 nucleotide sequence: TGCAGTGAACGGGGACCCACAGATACGCAGTATTTT. Translating it yields CSERGPTDTQYF.

This clone was detected once. The chain is built from TRBV7-2 and TRBJ1-2, with a weak D call TRBD1 (6 bases). Trimming removed 6 bases from V and 6 bases from J, with 14 bases in between. The length of the CDR3 is 13 residues. Germline V gives CDR1 SGHTA, CDR2 FQGNSA. CDR3 DNA sequence: TGTGCCAGCAGACCAACAGGGATGGATGGCTACACCTTC. Amino acids: CASRPTGMDGYTF.

The chain uses TRBV7-2 and TRBJ2-5, with 8 bases matching TRBD2. This CDR3 has 14 amino acids. V was clipped by 5 bases and J by 5 bases; unmatched bases: 7. Germline lookup yields CDR1 SGHTA and CDR2 FQGNSA. The CDR3 loop is CASSPSRLAETQYF. In nucleotides, the CDR3 is TGTGCCAGCAGCCCCTCTCGACTAGCGGAGACCCAGTACTTC.

The chain combines TRBV6-5 with TRBJ1-2, with 8 bases matching TRBD1. This CDR3 comprises 14 residues. J lost 6 bases, V lost 5 bases, and 8 bases had no gene match. Germline CDR1 is MNHEY and CDR2 is SVGAGI. CDR3 coding DNA: TGTGCCAGCAGTCCTGGACAGGGCGGGCATGGCTACACCTTC. This sequence encodes CASSPGQGGHGYTF.

The CDR3 here is CASSLVRNWNLNGYTF. CDR3 nucleotides: TGCGCCAGCAGCTTGGTGAGGAATTGGAATTTAAATGGCTACACCTTC. The chain couples TRBV5-1 to TRBJ1-2; D remains unclear. The germline V gene has CDR1 SGHRS and CDR2 YFSETQ. CDR3 length: 16 amino acids. Deletions cut 0 bases from V and 6 bases from J, with 18 bases between.

J is TRBJ2-7 and V is TRBV9, with TRBD1 identical over 12 bases. The CDR3 runs to 15 residues. V trimming: 2 bases; J trimming: 4 bases; junction bases outside the gene matches: 4. Germline loops: CDR1 SGDLS, CDR2 YYNGEE. The chain's CDR3 is CASSVGQGAVYEQYF. The CDR3 region has the DNA TGTGCCAGCAGCGTGGGACAGGGGGCTGTTTACGAGCAGTACTTC.

V gene TRBV7-2 combines with J gene TRBJ1-2; TRBD1 agrees at 9 bases. V lost 2 bases and J lost 11; bases outside the gene matches: 9. The length of the CDR3 is 14 residues. Germline V gene data show CDR1 as SGHTA and CDR2 as FQGNSA. The CDR3 here is CASSLLGQGSVYTF. For the CDR3, the DNA is TGTGCCAGCAGCTTATTGGGACAGGGTAGTGTTTACACCTTC.

The chain couples TRBV6-1 to TRBJ2-7; no clear D gene. V was cut by 4 bases and J by 4 bases, with 5 bases left in between. This CDR3 contains 11 residues. Germline CDR1 and CDR2: MNHNS and SASEGT. The CDR3 sequence: CASSAVYEQYF. In DNA, the CDR3 is TGTGCCAGCAGTGCAGTATACGAGCAGTACTTC.

The chain couples TRBV9 to TRBJ2-1; D may match TRBD1 or TRBD2 (5 bases each). The CDR3 length is 15 residues. Germline V gives CDR1 SGDLS, CDR2 YYNGEE. V lost 3 bases and J lost 2, with 12 bases in between. The CDR3 nucleotides are TGTGCCAGCAGCGCGTGGGGGAACCCCTACAATGAGCAGTTCTTC. Translating gives CASSAWGNPYNEQFF.

This clone was recorded only once. V is TRBV5-1 and J is TRBJ1-4; D not resolved. Germline V CDR1 and CDR2: SGHRS, YFSETQ. Trimming stripped 2 bases from V and 8 bases from J, with 13 bases between. CDR3 size: 14 residues. This chain's CDR3 is CASSFGRGGEKLFF. The CDR3 DNA reads TGCGCCAGCAGCTTTGGCCGGGGTGGCGAAAAACTGTTTTTT.

The V and J genes are TRBV6-6 and TRBJ1-5; 10 bases map to TRBD1. This CDR3 has 15 residues. The germline gives CDR1 MNHNY, CDR2 SVGAGI (reference sequence). J lost 5 bases, V lost 5 bases, and 6 bases had no gene match. CDR3 DNA sequence: TGTGCCAGCAGTGCGACAGGGGGCGAGTATCAGCCCCAGCATTTT. The encoded protein is CASSATGGEYQPQHF.

The gene calls are TRBV6-5 and TRBJ1-1, with a possible D match to TRBD1 (6 bases). CDR3 length: 16 residues. Trimming took 2 bases from V and 1 from J, leaving 14 bases between them. The germline CDR1 and CDR2 sequences are MNHEY and SVGAGI. CDR3: CASSYLWGTRNTEAFF. The CDR3 region has the DNA TGTGCCAGCAGTTACCTGTGGGGGACAAGGAACACTGAAGCTTTCTTT.